A single sample is the source of the 25 T cell receptor beta chains below, sequenced in a study of T-cell memory formation after mild COVID-19. Each CDR3 protein gets one entry after TCRdb re-called the 5' RACE reads with MiXCR. The data hold roughly 610,000 distinct CDR3 sequences, with around 15% observed a single time. Sequenced material: PBMCs or a T cell subset sorted from them (not recorded which). The receptors shown here come from an adult woman who had mild COVID-19 (a few samples of this study predate the infection). Cell type and time point are not known.

This clonotype was detected a few times. The chain employs TRBV24-1 and TRBJ2-2, with D perhaps being TRBD1 or TRBD2 (5 bases each). Per the germline V gene, CDR1 is KGHDR and CDR2 is SFDVKD. This CDR3 has 16 amino acids. With 5 bases removed from V and 0 bases from J, the gap between germline ends came to 12 bases. The CDR3 loop reads CATSAPGRSNTGELFF. The CDR3 DNA is TGTGCCACCAGTGCTCCGGGACGGTCGAACACCGGGGAGCTGTTTTTT.

The table lists this clonotype with a few counts. The CDR3 here is CASSLWWTSKDFQNEQFF. Written as DNA, the CDR3 is TGTGCCAGCAGTTTATGGTGGACTAGCAAGGATTTTCAGAATGAGCAGTTCTTC. The rearrangement uses TRBV27 and TRBJ2-1; TRBD2 aligns across 8 bases. CDR3 length: 18 residues. V trimming: 1 base; J trimming: 7 bases; junction bases outside the gene matches: 15. Germline V gene sequence: CDR1 MNHEY, CDR2 SMNVEV (reference sequence).

In its sample, this clonotype was seen a few times. The chain is built from TRBV15 and TRBJ2-3, with 7 positions matching TRBD2. With 3 bases clipped from V and 3 bases from J, the junction kept 9 bases outside the gene matches. The CDR3 length is 16 residues. The V gene's germline CDR1 is LNHNV and CDR2 YYDKDF (reference sequence). The CDR3 DNA follows: TGTGCCACCAGCAGGATTGGCGGGAGTATGACAGATACGCAGTATTTT. It translates to CATSRIGGSMTDTQYF.

The table lists this clonotype with a few counts. J is TRBJ2-1 and V is TRBV12-3 or TRBV12-4; tentatively, D is TRBD1 or TRBD2 (6 bases each). With 0 bases removed from V and 4 bases from J, the gap between germline ends came to 13 bases. The CDR3 consists of 16 residues. The CDR3 bases are TGTGCCAGCAGTTTAGCCCTCCGGGGGCCTTACAATGAGCAGTTCTTC. This translates into CASSLALRGPYNEQFF.

The table lists this clonotype with a few counts. The chain couples TRBV5-5 to TRBJ1-6; 7 bases are shared with TRBD1. V shed 2 bases, J shed 6 bases, and the junction held 11 bases outside the gene matches. Germline loops: CDR1 SGHKS, CDR2 YYEKEE (reference sequence). The length of the CDR3 is 17 residues. The CDR3 sequence is CASSLPGTEFPNSPLHF. In DNA form, the CDR3 reads TGTGCCAGCAGCTTACCGGGGACAGAGTTTCCTAATTCACCCCTCCACTTT.

A few counts support this clonotype. The genes are TRBV29-1 and TRBJ2-3, with 8 positions matching TRBD1. The CDR3 is made up of 14 amino acids. The germline CDR1 and CDR2 sequences are SQVTM and ANQGSEA. The V and J ends lost 3 bases and 2 bases, in that order; junction bases with no gene match: 4. The CDR3 DNA follows: TGCAGCGTTGAGGCAGGGGGCATCACAGATACGCAGTATTTT. This encodes CSVEAGGITDTQYF.

Here the CDR3 DNA reads TGTGCCAGCAGCTTAGGGGGACTAGCGGGGGGACCGGGCACAGATACGCAGTATTTT. Protein product: CASSLGGLAGGPGTDTQYF. The chain links TRBV11-2 to TRBJ2-3, with 15 bases identical to TRBD2. From germline, CDR1 is SGHAT and CDR2 FQNNGV. The trim removed 1 base at V and 1 base at J, leaving 6 bases unmatched. CDR3 length: 19 amino acids.

The J gene is TRBJ2-1, the V gene TRBV11-2; D unresolved. The CDR3 length is 11 residues. Trimming shortened V by 11 bases and J by 9 bases, and 14 bases separated the two germline ends. The germline gives CDR1 SGHAT, CDR2 FQNNGV. CDR3 sequence reads: CAVRGEVEQFF. DNA of the CDR3: TGTGCCGTCCGAGGCGAGGTTGAGCAGTTCTTC. Filled out from reference TRBV11-2 and TRBJ2-1, the complete variable domain reads EAGVAQSPRYKIIEKRQSVAFWCNPISGHATLYWYQQILGQGPKLLIQFQNNGVVDDSQLPKDRFSAERLKGVDSTLKIQPAKLEDSAVYLCAVRGEVEQFFGPGTRLTVL.

The chain is built from TRBV2 and TRBJ2-7; TRBD2 matches at 11 bases. This CDR3 comprises 16 residues. With 2 bases clipped from V and 6 bases from J, the junction kept 9 bases outside the gene matches. The germline V gene has CDR1 SNHLY and CDR2 FYNNEI. Here the CDR3 DNA reads TGTGCCAGCAGTGAACCTCGCCGTAGCGGGAGGGCCGAGCAGTACTTC. Its translation is CASSEPRRSGRAEQYF.

The genes are TRBV7-9 and TRBJ2-7; the D gene is possibly TRBD1 (5 bases). Germline CDR1 and CDR2: SEHNR and FQNEAQ (reference sequence). Trimming removed 3 bases from V and 7 bases from J, with 16 bases in between. The CDR3 length is 14 residues. This chain's CDR3 is CASSLVPTVWEQYF. The CDR3 DNA follows: TGTGCCAGCAGCTTGGTTCCGACAGTTTGGGAGCAGTACTTC.

CDR3 amino acids: CASSPGYPEQYF. CDR3 DNA sequence: TGTGCCAGCTCCCCTGGATATCCCGAGCAGTACTTC. The chain is built from TRBV18 and TRBJ2-7; D unclear. V was cut by 6 bases and J by 6 bases, with 12 bases left in between. Germline lookup yields CDR1 KGHSH and CDR2 LQKENI. The CDR3 runs to 12 residues. The variable domain in full, with the rest retrieved from reference TRBV18 and TRBJ2-7, is NAGVMQNPRHLVRRRGQEARLRCSPMKGHSHVYWYRQLPEEGLKFMVYLQKENIIDESGMPKERFSAEFPKEGPSILRIQQVVRGDSAAYFCASSPGYPEQYFGPGTRLTVT.

This clonotype was seen only a few times. The rearrangement links TRBV7-9 to TRBJ1-2, with a weak D call TRBD1 (6 bases). Trimming cost V 5 bases and J 4 bases, with 23 bases left between them. This CDR3 has 17 residues. CDR1 is SEHNR, CDR2 FQNEAQ, per germline (reference sequence). The chain's CDR3 is CASSPRGEGRGFYGYTF. The CDR3 coding sequence is TGTGCCAGCAGCCCTAGAGGAGAGGGCAGGGGCTTCTATGGCTACACCTTC.

This clonotype has just a few counts. V usage is TRBV24-1 and J usage is TRBJ1-5, with D perhaps TRBD1 (5 bases). Trimming left V 5 bases short and J 3 bases short, with 16 bases between. Germline CDR1 KGHDR, CDR2 SFDVKD. CDR3 length: 16 residues. This chain's CDR3 is CATSASGTGDNQPQHF. The CDR3 coding sequence is TGTGCCACCAGTGCCTCAGGGACGGGGGACAATCAGCCCCAGCATTTT.

The chain employs TRBV7-9 and TRBJ2-1; the match to TRBD2 covers 8 bases. CDR3 length: 16 amino acids. Germline CDR1 SEHNR, CDR2 FQNEAQ (reference sequence). V lost 3 bases, J lost 4 bases, and 8 bases stayed unmatched. The CDR3 protein is CASSLSGSLGYNEQFF. The CDR3, as DNA: TGTGCCAGCAGCTTGAGCGGGAGTTTGGGTTACAATGAGCAGTTCTTC.

The chain combines TRBV2 with TRBJ2-6; D might be TRBD1 or TRBD2, each matching 5 bases. CDR3 length: 15 residues. Trimming stripped 7 bases from V and 1 base from J, with 11 bases between. Germline loops: CDR1 SNHLY, CDR2 FYNNEI. The CDR3 spells CASMGPLSGANVLTF. The CDR3 nucleotides read TGTGCCAGCATGGGACCTTTGTCTGGGGCCAACGTCCTGACTTTC.

This clonotype was picked up a small number of times. The CDR3, as DNA: TGCAGCGCCGAGGCGAGCACAGATACGCAGTATTTT. Protein: CSAEASTDTQYF. J is TRBJ2-3 and V is TRBV29-1; D is unresolved. The CDR3 totals 12 residues. V gave up 7 bases and J gave up 0 bases, with 8 bases separating them. Germline CDR1 reads SQVTM; CDR2 reads ANQGSEA.

This clonotype showed up many times. The J gene is TRBJ1-4, the V gene TRBV15; 9 positions match TRBD1. From germline, CDR1 is LNHNV and CDR2 YYDKDF (reference sequence). The J segment lost 7 bases and the V segment lost 3 bases, leaving 3 bases of the junction unmatched. The CDR3 runs to 14 residues. The CDR3 loop reads CATSRDRGAEKLFF. CDR3 coding DNA: TGTGCCACCAGCAGGGACAGGGGAGCTGAAAAACTGTTTTTT.

This clonotype was found a few times. The chain couples TRBV27 to TRBJ2-1; perhaps TRBD1 as D (6 bases). Germline V gene lookup returns CDR1 MNHEY and CDR2 SMNVEV (reference sequence). The CDR3 length is 14 residues. Trimming left V 9 bases short and J 4 bases short, with 16 bases between. This chain's CDR3 is CASQTGPLYNEQFF. In DNA, the CDR3 is TGTGCCAGTCAAACAGGGCCTCTTTACAATGAGCAGTTCTTC.

This clonotype has just a few counts. This rearrangement joins TRBV5-1 to TRBJ1-6; D call uncertain. CDR1 is SGHRS and CDR2 is YFSETQ in the germline V gene. The length of the CDR3 is 13 residues. The V end lost 0 bases, the J end lost 8 bases, and 6 bases lay between the germline ends. The CDR3 sequence is CASSLAAYSPLHF. In DNA form, the CDR3 reads TGCGCCAGCAGCTTGGCGGCGTATTCACCCCTCCACTTT. Complete variable domain (other parts from reference TRBV5-1 and TRBJ1-6): KAGVTQTPRYLIKTRGQQVTLSCSPISGHRSVSWYQQTPGQGLQFLFEYFSETQRNKGNFPGRFSGRQFSNSRSEMNVSTLELGDSALYLCASSLAAYSPLHFGNGTRLTVT.

This chain connects TRBV12-3 or TRBV12-4 to TRBJ2-7; 8 positions match TRBD1. This CDR3 region has 15 residues. Germline trimming cut 6 bases from V and 0 bases from J; bases unmatched to any gene: 7. CDR3 bases: TGTGCCAGCAGCTCCCGGGACAGGCTCTCCTACGAGCAGTACTTC. This encodes CASSSRDRLSYEQYF.

This clonotype was seen a few times. The genes are TRBV3-1 and TRBJ2-7, with 7 bases matching TRBD2. The CDR3 has 13 amino acids. V shed 0 bases, J shed 11 bases, and the junction held 7 bases outside the gene matches. Germline CDR1 and CDR2: LGHDT and YNNKEL (reference sequence). The CDR3 reads CASSQDTREEEYF. The CDR3, as DNA: TGTGCCAGCAGCCAAGACACCCGGGAGGAGGAGTACTTC.

The rearrangement joins TRBV12-3 or TRBV12-4 to TRBJ1-2, with a tentative D call TRBD1 (5 bases). This CDR3 has 14 residues. V shed 1 base and J shed 8 bases, with 14 bases lying between them. The CDR3 region has the DNA TGTGCCAGCAGTTTAGATTCGGGGCGGAACGGCTACACCTTC. Residues: CASSLDSGRNGYTF.

In its sample, this clonotype was seen a few times. This chain links TRBV15 with TRBJ2-7; 11 bases map to TRBD1. V shed 1 base, J shed 6 bases, and the junction held 5 bases outside the gene matches. Germline CDR1 and CDR2: LNHNV and YYDKDF (reference sequence). The CDR3 is 15 amino acids. This CDR3 reads CATSRGLDRGREQYF. The CDR3 DNA reads TGTGCCACCAGCAGAGGATTGGACAGGGGGCGCGAGCAGTACTTC.

This clonotype was seen a few times. The chain recombines TRBV29-1 with TRBJ1-2; the D gene is possibly TRBD1 (5 bases). The CDR3 spans 12 residues. The V gene's germline CDR1 is SQVTM and CDR2 ANQGSEA. V shed 4 bases and J shed 3 bases, with 9 bases lying between them. CDR3 sequence (DNA): TGCAGCGTTGTTGGGGCTTACTATGGCTACACCTTC. The encoded protein is CSVVGAYYGYTF.

This clonotype has just a few counts. This chain links TRBV27 with TRBJ2-3; weak D call: TRBD1 (5 bases). Germline lookup yields CDR1 MNHEY and CDR2 SMNVEV (reference sequence). The CDR3 contains 15 residues. V lost 2 bases, J lost 4 bases, and 13 bases lay in between. This CDR3 reads CASSLKPGLPDTQYF. The CDR3 DNA sequence: TGTGCCAGCAGTTTAAAGCCAGGGCTTCCAGATACGCAGTATTTT.